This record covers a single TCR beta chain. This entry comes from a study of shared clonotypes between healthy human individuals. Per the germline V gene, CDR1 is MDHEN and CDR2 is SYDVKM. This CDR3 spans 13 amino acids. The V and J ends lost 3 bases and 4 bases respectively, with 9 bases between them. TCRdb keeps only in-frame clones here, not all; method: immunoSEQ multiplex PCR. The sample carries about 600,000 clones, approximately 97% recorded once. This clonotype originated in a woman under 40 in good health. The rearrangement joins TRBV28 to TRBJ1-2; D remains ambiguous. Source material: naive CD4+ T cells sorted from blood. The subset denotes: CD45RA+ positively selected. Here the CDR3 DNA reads TGTGCCAGCAGTTTCAACCCCGTCTATGGCTACACCTTC. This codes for CASSFNPVYGYTF.